Detailed here is one T cell receptor beta chain. This record belongs to a study of blood T cell repertoires in COVID-19. Study at large: The origin of the acute and convalescent COVID-19 samples was the United States, Italy and Spain. PBMCs, B-cell-depleted T cells, or T cells were the source of the cDNA or gDNA that made up the material.

Original methodology: Scientists estimated how many nucleated cells there were by amplifying reference gene primers. Profiling relied on immunoSEQ multiplex PCR, and the TCRdb table lists in-frame clones only, not all of them. V and J calls and clone size come straight from that table; D and trimming were deduced from the DNA. The sample lists roughly 100,000 clones; 85% to 90% were seen once. Germline-derived CDR1 and CDR2 are LGHDT and YNNKEL (reference sequence). Trimming stripped 0 bases from V and 8 bases from J, with 19 bases between. The CDR3 contains 16 residues. Sequenced sample: peripheral blood. V is TRBV3-1 (or the pseudogene TRBV3-2) and J is TRBJ1-2, with TRBD1 as a possible D gene (5 bases). The clonotype originates from a woman of 80 years or more with active COVID-19. The CDR3 DNA follows: TGTGCCAGCAGCCAAGATGGGAGGGGATGCAATAACGGCTACACCTTC. Translation gives CASSQDGRGCNNGYTF.